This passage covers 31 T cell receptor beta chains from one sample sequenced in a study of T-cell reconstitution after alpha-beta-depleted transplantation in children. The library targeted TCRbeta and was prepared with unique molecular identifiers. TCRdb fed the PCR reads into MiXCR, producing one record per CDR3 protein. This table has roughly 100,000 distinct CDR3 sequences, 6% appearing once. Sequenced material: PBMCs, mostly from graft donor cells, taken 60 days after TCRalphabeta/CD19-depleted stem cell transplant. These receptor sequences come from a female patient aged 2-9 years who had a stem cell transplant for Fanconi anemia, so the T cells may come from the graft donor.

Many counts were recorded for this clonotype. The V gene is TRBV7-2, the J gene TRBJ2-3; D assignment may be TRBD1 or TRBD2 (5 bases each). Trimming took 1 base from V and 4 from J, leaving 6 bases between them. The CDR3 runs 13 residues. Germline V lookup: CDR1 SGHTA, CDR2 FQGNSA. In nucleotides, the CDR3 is TGTGCCAGCAGCTTAGGGGGACCAGATACGCAGTATTTT. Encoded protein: CASSLGGPDTQYF. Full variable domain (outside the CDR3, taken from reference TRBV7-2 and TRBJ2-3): GAGVSQSPSNKVTEKGKDVELRCDPISGHTALYWYRQSLGQGLEFLIYFQGNSAPDKSGLPSDRFSAERTGGSVSTLTIQRTQQEDSAVYLCASSLGGPDTQYFGPGTRLTVL.

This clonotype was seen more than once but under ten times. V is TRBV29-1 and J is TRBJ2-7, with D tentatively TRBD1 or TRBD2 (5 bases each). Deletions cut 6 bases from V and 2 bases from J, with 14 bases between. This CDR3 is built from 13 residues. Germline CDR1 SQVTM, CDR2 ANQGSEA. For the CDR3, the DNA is TGCAGCGTGGGGGAGAGGACGCCCTACGAGCAGTACTTC. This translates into CSVGERTPYEQYF.

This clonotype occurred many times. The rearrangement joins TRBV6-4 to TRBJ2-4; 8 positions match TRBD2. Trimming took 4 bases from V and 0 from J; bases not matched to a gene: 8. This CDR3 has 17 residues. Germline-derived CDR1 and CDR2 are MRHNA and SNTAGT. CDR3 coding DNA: TGTGCCAGCAGTGTCCTTCTAGCGGGCCTAGCCAAAAACATTCAGTACTTC. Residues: CASSVLLAGLAKNIQYF.

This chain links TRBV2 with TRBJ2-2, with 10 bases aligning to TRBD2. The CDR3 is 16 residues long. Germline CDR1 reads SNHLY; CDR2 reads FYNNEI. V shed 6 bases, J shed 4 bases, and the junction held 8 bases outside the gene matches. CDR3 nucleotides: TGTGCCAGCAGCGATCTAGCGGGGGACCCCACCGGGGAGCTGTTTTTT. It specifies CASSDLAGDPTGELFF.

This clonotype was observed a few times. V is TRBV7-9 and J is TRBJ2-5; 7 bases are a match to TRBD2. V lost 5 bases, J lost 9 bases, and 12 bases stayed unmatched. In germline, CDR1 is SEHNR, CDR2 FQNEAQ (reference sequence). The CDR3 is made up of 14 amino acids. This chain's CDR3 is CASSHTGPAGAQYF. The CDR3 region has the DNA TGTGCCAGCAGCCACACCGGACCGGCGGGGGCCCAGTACTTC.

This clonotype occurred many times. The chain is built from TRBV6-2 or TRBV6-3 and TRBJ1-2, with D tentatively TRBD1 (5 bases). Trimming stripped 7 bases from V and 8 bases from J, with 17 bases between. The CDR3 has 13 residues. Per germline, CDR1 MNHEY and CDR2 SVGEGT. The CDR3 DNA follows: TGTGCCAGCAACCCCGGGACCTCGAGGGGCTACACCTTC. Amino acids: CASNPGTSRGYTF.

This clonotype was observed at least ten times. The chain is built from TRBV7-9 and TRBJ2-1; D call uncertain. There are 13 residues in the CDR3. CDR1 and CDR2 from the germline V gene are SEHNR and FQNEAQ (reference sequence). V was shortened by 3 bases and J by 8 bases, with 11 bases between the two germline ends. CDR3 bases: TGTGCCAGCAGCTTGCGGCTTACAGATGAGCAGTTCTTC. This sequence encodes CASSLRLTDEQFF. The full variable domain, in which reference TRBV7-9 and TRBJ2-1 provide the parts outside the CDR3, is DTGVSQNPRHKITKRGQNVTFRCDPISEHNRLYWYRQTLGQGPEFLTYFQNEAQLEKSRLLSDRFSAERPKGSFSTLEIQRTEQGDSAMYLCASSLRLTDEQFFGPGTRLTVL.

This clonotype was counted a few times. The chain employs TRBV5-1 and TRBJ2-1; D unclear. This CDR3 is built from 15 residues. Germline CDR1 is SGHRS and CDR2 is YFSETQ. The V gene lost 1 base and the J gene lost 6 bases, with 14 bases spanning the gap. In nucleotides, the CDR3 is TGCGCCAGCAGCTTGAATGTTGTGTCGGCCAATGAGCAGTTCTTC. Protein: CASSLNVVSANEQFF.

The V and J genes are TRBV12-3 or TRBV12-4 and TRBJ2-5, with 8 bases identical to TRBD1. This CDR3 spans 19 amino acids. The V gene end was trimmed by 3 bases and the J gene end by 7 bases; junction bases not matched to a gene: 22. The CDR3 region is CASSLRTGHYVGYLGTQYF. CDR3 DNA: TGTGCCAGCAGTTTGCGGACAGGGCATTATGTGGGTTACTTAGGGACCCAGTACTTC.

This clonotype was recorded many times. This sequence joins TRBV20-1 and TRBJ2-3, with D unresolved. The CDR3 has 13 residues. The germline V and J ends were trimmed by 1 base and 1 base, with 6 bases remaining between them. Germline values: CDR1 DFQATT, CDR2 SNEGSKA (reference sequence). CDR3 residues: CSARGFGTDTQYF. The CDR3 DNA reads TGCAGTGCTAGAGGTTTTGGCACAGATACGCAGTATTTT.

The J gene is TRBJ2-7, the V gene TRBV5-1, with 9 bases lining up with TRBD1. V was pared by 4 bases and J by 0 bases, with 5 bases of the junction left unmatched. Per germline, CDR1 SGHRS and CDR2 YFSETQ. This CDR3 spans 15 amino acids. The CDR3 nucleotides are TGCGCCAGCAGCACCGGGACAGGGCACTCCTACGAGCAGTACTTC. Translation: CASSTGTGHSYEQYF.

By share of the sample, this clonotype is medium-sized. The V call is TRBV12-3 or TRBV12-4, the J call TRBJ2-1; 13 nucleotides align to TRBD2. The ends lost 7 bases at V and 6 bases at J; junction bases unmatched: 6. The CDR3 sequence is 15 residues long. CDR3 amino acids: CASKPGLAGINEQFF. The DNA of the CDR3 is TGTGCCAGCAAACCGGGACTAGCGGGAATCAATGAGCAGTTCTTC.

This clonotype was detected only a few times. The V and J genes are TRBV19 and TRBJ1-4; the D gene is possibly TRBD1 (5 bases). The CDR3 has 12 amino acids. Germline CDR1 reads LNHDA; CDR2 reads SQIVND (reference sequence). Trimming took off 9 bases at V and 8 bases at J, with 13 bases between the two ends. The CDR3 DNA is TGTGCCAGGGGGGTGAGTCTCGAAAAACTGTTTTTT. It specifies CARGVSLEKLFF.

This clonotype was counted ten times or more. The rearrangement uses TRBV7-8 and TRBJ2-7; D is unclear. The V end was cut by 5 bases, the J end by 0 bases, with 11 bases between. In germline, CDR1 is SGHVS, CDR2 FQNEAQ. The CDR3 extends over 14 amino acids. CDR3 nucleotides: TGTGCCAGCAGCCCACTCTTGAGCTCCTACGAGCAGTACTTC. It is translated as CASSPLLSSYEQYF.

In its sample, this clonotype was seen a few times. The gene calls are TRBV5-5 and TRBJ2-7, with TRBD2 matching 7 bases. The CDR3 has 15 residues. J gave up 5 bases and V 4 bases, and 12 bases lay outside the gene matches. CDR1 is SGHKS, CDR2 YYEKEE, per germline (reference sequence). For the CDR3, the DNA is TGTGCCAGCAGCCAATCCGGGACTATGGGCCACGAGCAGTACTTC. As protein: CASSQSGTMGHEQYF.

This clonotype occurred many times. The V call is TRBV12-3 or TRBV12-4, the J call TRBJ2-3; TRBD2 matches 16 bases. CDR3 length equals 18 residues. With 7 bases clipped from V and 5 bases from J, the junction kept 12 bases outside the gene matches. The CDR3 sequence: CASNLRGLAGGDRDTQYF. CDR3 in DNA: TGTGCCAGCAATCTTCGGGGACTAGCGGGAGGGGACCGAGATACGCAGTATTTT.

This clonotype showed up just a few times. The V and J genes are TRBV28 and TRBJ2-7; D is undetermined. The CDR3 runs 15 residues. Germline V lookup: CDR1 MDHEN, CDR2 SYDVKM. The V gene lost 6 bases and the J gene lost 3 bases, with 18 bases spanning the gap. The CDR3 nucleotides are TGTGCCAGCAGACGAGATCGGCCTCCCGACTACGAGCAGTACTTC. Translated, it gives CASRRDRPPDYEQYF.

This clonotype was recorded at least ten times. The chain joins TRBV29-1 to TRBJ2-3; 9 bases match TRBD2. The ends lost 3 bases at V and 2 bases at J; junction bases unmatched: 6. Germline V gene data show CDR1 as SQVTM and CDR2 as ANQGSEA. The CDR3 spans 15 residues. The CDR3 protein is CSVEVAGVHTDTQYF. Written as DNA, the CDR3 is TGCAGCGTTGAGGTAGCGGGAGTTCACACAGATACGCAGTATTTT.

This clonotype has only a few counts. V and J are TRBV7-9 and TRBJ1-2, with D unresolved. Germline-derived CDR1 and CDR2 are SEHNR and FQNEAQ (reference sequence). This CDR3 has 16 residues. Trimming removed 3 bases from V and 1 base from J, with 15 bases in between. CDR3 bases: TGTGCCAGCAGCTTGATCCGAGGGCCCCTTAACTATGGCTACACCTTC. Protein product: CASSLIRGPLNYGYTF. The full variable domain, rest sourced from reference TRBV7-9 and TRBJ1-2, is DTGVSQNPRHKITKRGQNVTFRCDPISEHNRLYWYRQTLGQGPEFLTYFQNEAQLEKSRLLSDRFSAERPKGSFSTLEIQRTEQGDSAMYLCASSLIRGPLNYGYTFGSGTRLTVV.

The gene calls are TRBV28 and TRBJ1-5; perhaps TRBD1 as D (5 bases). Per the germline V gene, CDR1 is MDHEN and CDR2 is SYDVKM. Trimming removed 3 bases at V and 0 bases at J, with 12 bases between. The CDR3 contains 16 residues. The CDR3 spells CASSFTGIYSNQPQHF. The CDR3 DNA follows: TGTGCCAGCAGTTTCACAGGAATATATAGCAATCAGCCCCAGCATTTT.

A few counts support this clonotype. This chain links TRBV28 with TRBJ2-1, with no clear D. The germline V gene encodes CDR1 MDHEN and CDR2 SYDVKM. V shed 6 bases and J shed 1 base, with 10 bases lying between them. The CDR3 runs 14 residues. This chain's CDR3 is CASRARRSYNEQFF. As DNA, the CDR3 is TGTGCCAGCAGGGCTCGGAGATCCTACAATGAGCAGTTCTTC.

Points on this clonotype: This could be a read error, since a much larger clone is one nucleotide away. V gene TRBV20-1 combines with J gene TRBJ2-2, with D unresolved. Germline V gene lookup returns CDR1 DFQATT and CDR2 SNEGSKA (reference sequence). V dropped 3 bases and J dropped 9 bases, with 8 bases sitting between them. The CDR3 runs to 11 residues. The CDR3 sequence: CSASGAWELFF. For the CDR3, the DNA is TGCAGTGCTAGTGGAGCCTGGGAGCTGTTTTTT.

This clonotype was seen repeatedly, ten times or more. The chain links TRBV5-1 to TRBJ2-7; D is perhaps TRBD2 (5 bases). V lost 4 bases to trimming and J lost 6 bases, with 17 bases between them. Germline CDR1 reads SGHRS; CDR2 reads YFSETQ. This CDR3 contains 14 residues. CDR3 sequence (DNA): TGCGCCAGCAGCGTAACTGGAGGATCCATCGAGCAGTACTTC. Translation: CASSVTGGSIEQYF.

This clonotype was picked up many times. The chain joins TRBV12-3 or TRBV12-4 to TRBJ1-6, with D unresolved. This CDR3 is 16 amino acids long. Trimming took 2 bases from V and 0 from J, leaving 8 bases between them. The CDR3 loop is CASSLTPSSYNSPLHF. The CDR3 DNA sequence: TGTGCCAGCAGTTTAACCCCAAGCTCCTATAATTCACCCCTCCACTTT.

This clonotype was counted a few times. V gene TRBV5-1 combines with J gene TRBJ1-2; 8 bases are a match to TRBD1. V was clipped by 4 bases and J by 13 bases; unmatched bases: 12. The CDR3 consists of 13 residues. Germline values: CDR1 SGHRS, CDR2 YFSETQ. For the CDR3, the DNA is TGCGCCAGCAGCGGTCAGGGGGCTAAAGAGGGCACCTTC. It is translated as CASSGQGAKEGTF.

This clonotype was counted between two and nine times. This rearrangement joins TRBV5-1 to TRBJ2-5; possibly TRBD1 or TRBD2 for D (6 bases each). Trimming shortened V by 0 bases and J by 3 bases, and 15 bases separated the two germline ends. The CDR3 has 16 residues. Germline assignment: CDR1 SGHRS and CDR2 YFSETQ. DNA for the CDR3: TGCGCCAGCAGCTTGGATACAGGGAGGCGGGAAGAGACCCAGTACTTC. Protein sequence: CASSLDTGRREETQYF.

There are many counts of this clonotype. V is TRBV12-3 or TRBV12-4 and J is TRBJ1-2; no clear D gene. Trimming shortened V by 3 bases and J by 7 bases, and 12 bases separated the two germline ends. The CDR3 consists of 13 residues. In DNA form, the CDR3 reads TGTGCCAGCAGTTTGGGAGTTAGTGGTGGCTACACCTTC. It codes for CASSLGVSGGYTF.

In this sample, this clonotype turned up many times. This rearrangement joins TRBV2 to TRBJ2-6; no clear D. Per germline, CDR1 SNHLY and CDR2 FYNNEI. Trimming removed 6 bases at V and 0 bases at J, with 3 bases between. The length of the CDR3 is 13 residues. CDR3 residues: CASRYSGANVLTF. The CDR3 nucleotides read TGTGCCAGCAGGTACTCTGGGGCCAACGTCCTGACTTTC. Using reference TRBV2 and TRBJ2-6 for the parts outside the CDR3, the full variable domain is EPEVTQTPSHQVTQMGQEVILRCVPISNHLYFYWYRQILGQKVEFLVSFYNNEISEKSEIFDDQFSVERPDGSNFTLKIRSTKLEDSAMYFCASRYSGANVLTFGAGSRLTVL.

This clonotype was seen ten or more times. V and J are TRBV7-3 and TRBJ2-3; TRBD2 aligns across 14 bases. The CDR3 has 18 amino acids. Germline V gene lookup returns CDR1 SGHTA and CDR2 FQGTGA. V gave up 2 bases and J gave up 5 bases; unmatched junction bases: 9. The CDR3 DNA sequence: TGTGCCAGCAGCTTAGCCCCTCCGGGACTAGCGGGAGTAGATACGCAGTATTTT. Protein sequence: CASSLAPPGLAGVDTQYF.

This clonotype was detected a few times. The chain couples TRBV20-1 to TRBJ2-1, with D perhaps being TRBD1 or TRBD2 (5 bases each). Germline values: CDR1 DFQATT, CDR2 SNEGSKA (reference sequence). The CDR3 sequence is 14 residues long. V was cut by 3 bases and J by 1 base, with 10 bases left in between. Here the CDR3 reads CSARSGGSYNEQFF. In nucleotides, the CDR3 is TGCAGTGCTAGGTCTGGGGGTTCCTACAATGAGCAGTTCTTC.

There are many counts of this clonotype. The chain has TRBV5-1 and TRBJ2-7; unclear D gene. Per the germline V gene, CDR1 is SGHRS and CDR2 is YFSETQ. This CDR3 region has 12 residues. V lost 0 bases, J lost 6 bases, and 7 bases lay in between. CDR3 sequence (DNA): TGCGCCAGCAGCTTGGTTAGGAGCGAGCAGTACTTC. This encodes CASSLVRSEQYF. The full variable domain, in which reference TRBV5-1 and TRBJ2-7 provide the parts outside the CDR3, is KAGVTQTPRYLIKTRGQQVTLSCSPISGHRSVSWYQQTPGQGLQFLFEYFSETQRNKGNFPGRFSGRQFSNSRSEMNVSTLELGDSALYLCASSLVRSEQYFGPGTRLTVT.